This T cell receptor (beta chain) came from a study of T cell changes during pregnancy in multiple sclerosis. Produced via immunoSEQ multiplex PCR; TCRdb's table is partial and in-frame only. The table lists about 71,000 clones, more than 80% of them singletons, with roughly 1.2% in the top ten. Trimming shortened V by 3 bases and J by 12 bases, and 15 bases separated the two germline ends. Germline CDR1 and CDR2: MNHEY and SVGAGI. The CDR3 consists of 13 residues. This clone was found once. This specimen consisted of peripheral blood, obtained in the third trimester of pregnancy. V gene TRBV6-5 combines with J gene TRBJ2-1; a weak D match, TRBD1 (8 bases). The sequence was collected from a female donor with multiple sclerosis, enrolled in a pregnancy study. DNA of the CDR3: TGTGCCAGCAGTTATACACAGGGGGGGGTGCAGTTCTTC. Translation: CASSYTQGGVQFF.